Below, one TCR beta chain is given with its context. Its antigen is still unknown. Germline V gene lookup returns CDR1 MDHEN and CDR2 SYDVKM. V shed 4 bases, J shed 6 bases, and the junction held 12 bases outside the gene matches. CDR3 length: 15 amino acids. Expressed TCRB transcripts were sequenced because the entire RNA isolate underwent reverse transcription. TCRdb's table, derived via immunoSEQ multiplex PCR, lists solely in-frame clones and lacks some. The data hold some 200,000 clones, with approximately 11% observed a single time. These data come from a study of beta chain features in type 1 diabetes. Study-wide points: Comparison showed that naive, central memory and Treg TCRB repertoires appeared more similar among patients than among healthy donors.

The material sequenced was central memory CD4+ T cells from blood. This sequence originates from a man younger than 35 in good health. The chain has TRBV28 and TRBJ2-7, with TRBD1 matching 7 bases. The DNA of the CDR3 is TGTGCCAGCAGTTCGGCAGGGGGTTTGCGTGCCGAGCAGTACTTC. Translation: CASSSAGGLRAEQYF.